This is a list of T cell receptor beta chains from one sample in a study of blood T cells in healthy people across ages. One entry per CDR3 protein, called by TCRdb with MiXCR from the 5' RACE reads. The table records 700,000 or so distinct CDR3 sequences, over 40% of them present only once. The sequenced material came from blood. Receptors were obtained from a man older than 75 in good health. Each CDR3 is given with its conserved first and last residue. The D gene is left open where the match is weak. Clone sizes are given selectively: once, few, many, or a class where the clone is expanded.

j_call d_call clone_size v_call cdr3_length cdr3_aa cdr3_nt
TRBJ1-2 TRBD1 few TRBV28 14 CASSIRTGNYGYTF TGTGCCAGCAGCATAAGGACAGGGAACTATGGCTACACCTTC
TRBJ1-4 TRBD1 - TRBV10-3 14 CAISTDRVGEKLFF TGTGCCATCAGTACTGACAGGGTCGGTGAAAAACTGTTTTTT
TRBJ1-6 - - TRBV27 12 CASSFRESPLHF TGTGCCAGCAGTTTCAGGGAATCACCCCTCCACTTT
TRBJ2-2 TRBD1 few TRBV4-3 16 CASRGQTGGRTGELFF TGCGCCAGCAGGGGACAGACAGGGGGCCGTACCGGGGAGCTGTTTTTT
TRBJ2-7 - - TRBV7-9 16 CASSFKQGTLPGEQYF TGTGCCAGCAGCTTTAAGCAGGGGACCTTGCCTGGGGAGCAGTACTTC
TRBJ2-7 TRBD1 few TRBV7-9 15 CASSNTGDTYVEQYF TGTGCCAGCAGCAACACAGGGGATACCTACGTCGAGCAGTACTTC
TRBJ2-5 TRBD2 - TRBV7-2 17 CASSSTGASGSGNEQYF TGTGCCAGCAGCTCCACGGGGGCTAGCGGGAGTGGGAATGAGCAGTACTTC
TRBJ1-4 TRBD1 few TRBV20-1 13 CSAPQGPNEKLFF TGCAGTGCCCCACAGGGGCCTAATGAAAAACTGTTTTTT
TRBJ2-4 - few TRBV20-1 14 CSAREGGSKNIQYF TGCAGTGCTAGAGAAGGGGGATCCAAAAACATTCAGTACTTC
TRBJ2-2 - - TRBV5-1 14 CASHQNSNTGELFF TGCGCCAGTCACCAAAACTCGAACACCGGGGAGCTGTTTTTT
TRBJ2-5 TRBD1 - TRBV20-1 15 CSARDPQGAGETQYF TGCAGTGCTAGAGATCCTCAGGGGGCGGGTGAGACCCAGTACTTC
TRBJ1-5 TRBD1 - TRBV20-1 15 CSAKGQGASNQPQHF TGCAGTGCTAAGGGACAGGGGGCTTCGAATCAGCCCCAGCATTTT
TRBJ1-3 TRBD1 - TRBV9 16 CASSIDRDRAGNTIYF TGTGCCAGCAGCATCGACCGGGACAGGGCAGGAAACACCATATATTTT
TRBJ1-2 - - TRBV2 14 CASIEGEEIYGYTF TGTGCCAGCATCGAAGGGGAGGAAATCTATGGCTACACCTTC
TRBJ1-2 TRBD1 many TRBV27 14 CASAREGQVYGYTF TGTGCCAGCGCAAGGGAGGGACAGGTGTATGGCTACACCTTC
TRBJ2-3 - - TRBV6-4 14 CASSEEHRMGTQYF TGTGCCAGCAGTGAAGAACACCGGATGGGTACGCAGTATTTT
TRBJ2-5 TRBD2 - TRBV3-1 16 CASSQGGSGGQETQYF TGTGCCAGCAGCCAAGGAGGTAGCGGGGGCCAAGAGACCCAGTACTTC
TRBJ2-5 TRBD2 - TRBV20-1 14 CSARGGGRQETQYF TGCAGTGCTAGAGGCGGGGGGCGTCAAGAGACCCAGTACTTC
TRBJ1-1 - - TRBV10-2 13 CASSGHPNTEAFF TGCGCCAGCAGTGGACACCCAAACACTGAAGCTTTCTTT
TRBJ2-7 - few TRBV5-5 14 CASRGIGRDYEQYF TGTGCCAGCAGGGGTATCGGCAGGGACTACGAGCAGTACTTC
TRBJ2-7 TRBD2 - TRBV5-6 15 CASSSWTSGGFEQYF TGTGCCAGCAGCTCATGGACTAGCGGGGGTTTCGAGCAGTACTTC
TRBJ2-1 TRBD1 few TRBV4-3 15 CASSRPGTGYNEQFF TGCGCCAGCAGCCGTCCGGGGACAGGGTACAATGAGCAGTTCTTC
TRBJ2-7 - many TRBV29-1 12 CSVNTGQQEQYF TGCAGCGTTAACACGGGGCAACAGGAGCAGTACTTC
TRBJ2-1 - few TRBV7-6 15 CASSFQMGAYNEQFF TGTGCCAGCAGCTTCCAGATGGGAGCCTACAATGAGCAGTTCTTC
TRBJ2-7 TRBD1 few TRBV3-1 14 CASQPHGTAYEQYF TGTGCCAGCCAACCTCACGGGACAGCCTACGAGCAGTACTTC
TRBJ1-1 - few TRBV7-2 12 CASSLVPGGAFF TGTGCCAGCAGCTTAGTCCCGGGAGGAGCTTTCTTT
TRBJ2-3 - - TRBV7-9 14 CASSWQASTDTQYF TGTGCCAGCAGCTGGCAGGCTAGCACAGATACGCAGTATTTT
TRBJ2-5 - many TRBV9 15 CASSVDEGYQETQYF TGTGCCAGCAGCGTAGATGAGGGCTACCAAGAGACCCAGTACTTC
TRBJ1-6 TRBD1 few TRBV10-3 15 CAISEGQGGASPLHF TGTGCCATCAGTGAGGGACAGGGAGGCGCATCACCCCTCCACTTT
TRBJ2-7 TRBD2 - TRBV2 14 CASSGLAGFNEQYF TGTGCCAGCAGCGGACTAGCGGGGTTCAATGAGCAGTACTTC
TRBJ2-3 - - TRBV5-1 16 CASSLTTAAQADTQYF TGCGCCAGCAGCTTAACGACCGCTGCACAGGCAGATACGCAGTATTTT
TRBJ2-7 - few TRBV20-1 15 CSARGPGDQISEQYF TGCAGTGCTAGGGGCCCAGGGGACCAAATCTCCGAGCAGTACTTC
TRBJ2-2 - - TRBV20-1 15 CSARDGTRNTGELFF TGCAGTGCTAGAGATGGGACCCGGAACACCGGGGAGCTGTTTTTT
TRBJ1-4 - - TRBV7-8 16 CASSLAPGEGNEKLFF TGTGCCAGCAGCTTAGCGCCCGGGGAGGGGAATGAAAAACTGTTTTTT
TRBJ2-7 - - TRBV9 14 CASSALGSPYEQYF TGTGCCAGCAGCGCCCTCGGTAGTCCGTACGAGCAGTACTTC
TRBJ2-1 TRBD1 - TRBV27 15 CASSWGSKGDREQFF TGTGCCAGTAGTTGGGGGTCCAAAGGGGACAGGGAGCAGTTCTTC
TRBJ1-2 - - TRBV29-1 13 CSVLPNLNYGYTF TGCAGCGTTTTACCAAACTTGAACTATGGCTACACCTTC
TRBJ1-6 - - TRBV6-2/TRBV6-3 18 CASSRDGVPFSYNSPLHF TGTGCCAGCAGTCGCGACGGAGTACCCTTCTCCTATAATTCACCCCTCCACTTT
TRBJ2-2 TRBD2 - TRBV7-2 16 CASGFRGSGGTGELFF TGTGCCAGCGGCTTTAGGGGGAGCGGGGGCACCGGGGAGCTGTTTTTT
TRBJ2-7 TRBD1 once TRBV6-5 15 CASSYLRGQNYEQYF TGTGCCAGCAGTTACCTCCGGGGACAGAACTACGAGCAGTACTTC
TRBJ2-3 - - TRBV4-2 16 CASSQGRGLPTDTQYF TGTGCCAGCAGCCAAGGGAGAGGACTGCCCACAGATACGCAGTATTTT
TRBJ2-5 - - TRBV20-1 13 CCATDETIGTQYF TGCTGTGCTACCGATGAGACCATCGGGACCCAGTACTTC
TRBJ2-2 - - TRBV7-2 16 CASSTMASINTGELFF TGTGCCAGCAGCACTATGGCTAGCATAAACACCGGGGAGCTGTTTTTT
TRBJ2-1 - few TRBV29-1 12 CSGRRVDSGQFF TGCAGCGGAAGACGGGTCGACAGTGGGCAGTTCTTC
TRBJ1-1 - many TRBV27 14 CASSLQGVGTEAFF TGTGCCAGCAGCCTACAGGGTGTAGGCACTGAAGCTTTCTTT
TRBJ2-5 TRBD1 many TRBV29-1 13 CSVRRGREETQYF TGCAGCGTTCGTAGGGGGCGCGAGGAGACCCAGTACTTC
TRBJ2-7 TRBD2 - TRBV12-3/TRBV12-4 16 CASTYRLASSSYEQYF TGTGCCAGCACCTATAGACTAGCCTCTAGCTCCTACGAGCAGTACTTC
TRBJ2-5 - - TRBV20-1 11 CSAPTGETQYF TGCAGTGCCCCTACGGGAGAGACCCAGTACTTC
TRBJ2-1 TRBD1 many TRBV5-5 16 CASSPRQGQVDNEQFF TGTGCCAGCAGCCCCAGACAGGGGCAGGTGGACAATGAGCAGTTCTTC